Listed here are 12 T cell receptor beta chains from one sample, sequenced in a study of blood T cells in healthy people across ages (dated by TCRdb to the mid-2010s). The method behind the library was 5' RACE. Sequencing instrument: Illumina HiSeq 2500. A second PCR of about 6 to 11 cycles was run with a J-beta primer mix and a sample-barcoded 5' primer. TCRdb cleaned the public reads at Q25 with fastp, built clones with MiXCR and kept in-frame beta chains. Rows with a matching CDR3 protein are joined into one entry that keeps the most common DNA and genes. The sample table records some 790,000 distinct CDR3 sequences; around 26% of these occur just once. The top ten hold about 18% of the sample. The sequencing sample was made of blood. The receptor source for this set is a woman older than 75 in good health.

This clonotype showed up just a few times. This clone may be a read error of a much larger clone one base away. The rearrangement links TRBV3-1 to TRBJ2-7; D not resolved. From germline, CDR1 is LGHDT and CDR2 YNNKEL (reference sequence). V shed 0 bases and J shed 9 bases, with 12 bases lying between them. This CDR3 has 13 amino acids. This chain's CDR3 is CASSQDRGLGQYF. CDR3 DNA sequence: TGTGCCAGCAGCCAAGATAGAGGTCTAGGGCAGTACTTC.

About this clonotype itself: One end of the junction does not line up with germline, which may come from a read error. This CDR3 is CASSLGGIPSGANILTF. CDR3 bases: TGTGCTAGCAGTTTAGGGGGTATCCCCTCTGGGGCCAACATCCTGACTTTC. The V gene is TRBV12-3 or TRBV12-4, the J gene TRBJ2-6; weak D call: TRBD1 (6 bases). This CDR3 contains 17 residues.

This clonotype occurred many times. This chain connects TRBV7-2 to TRBJ1-2; the match to TRBD1 covers 9 bases. Germline V gene data show CDR1 as SGHTA and CDR2 as FQGNSA. Trimming cost V 4 bases and J 8 bases; bases outside gene matches: 5. The CDR3 consists of 13 residues. CDR3 residues: CASSSGTGLGYTF. The CDR3 DNA follows: TGTGCCAGCAGCTCCGGGACAGGGCTCGGCTACACCTTC.

The V gene is TRBV27, the J gene TRBJ2-4; TRBD1 matches at 8 bases. The J call is doubtful: the DNA matches TRBJ2-7 better. CDR1 is MNHEY and CDR2 is SMNVEV in the germline V gene (reference sequence). CDR3 length equals 13 residues. DNA of the CDR3: TGTGCCAGCCCAAAGGACAGGGCTCACGAGCAGTACTTC. Translation: CASPKDRAHEQYF.

This clonotype turned up a few times. The chain couples TRBV18 to TRBJ2-2; no firm D call. This CDR3 spans 19 amino acids. Germline V CDR1 and CDR2: KGHSH, LQKENI. V was clipped by 1 base and J by 3 bases, with 21 bases between them. The CDR3 sequence: CASSPRLTLTAPDTGELFF. CDR3 in DNA: TGTGCCAGCTCACCACGGTTGACTTTGACTGCTCCGGACACCGGGGAGCTGTTTTTT.

V and J are TRBV6-2 or TRBV6-3 and TRBJ2-7, with a tentative D call TRBD1 (6 bases). There are 14 residues in the CDR3. V was trimmed by 8 bases and J by 3 bases, leaving 17 bases between them. Germline V gene lookup returns CDR1 MNHEY and CDR2 SVGEGT. The CDR3 loop reads CASASGTPGYEQYF. CDR3 coding DNA: TGTGCCAGCGCCTCCGGGACACCGGGCTACGAGCAGTACTTC.

This clonotype was counted a few times. The chain links TRBV7-3 to TRBJ2-4, with 9 bases identical to TRBD2. The DNA matches TRBJ2-5 better at its end, which makes the J call doubtful. The germline CDR1 and CDR2 sequences are SGHTA and FQGTGA. The CDR3 length is 16 residues. This chain's CDR3 is CASSRTGSGSWETQYF. The CDR3, as DNA: TGTGCCAGCAGCCGAACGGGTAGCGGGAGTTGGGAGACCCAGTACTTC.

This chain joins TRBV6-1 and TRBJ2-4; D is perhaps TRBD1 or TRBD2 (5 bases each). CDR3 length: 15 residues. Trimming cost V 6 bases and J 1 base, with 13 bases left between them. Germline values: CDR1 MNHNS, CDR2 SASEGT. The CDR3, as DNA: TGTGCCAGCAGGTCCGGGGCGAGGGCCAAAAACATTCAGTACTTC. Its protein is CASRSGARAKNIQYF.

This clonotype came up once. At one of its ends the junction is not consistent with the germline gene, which may arise from a read error. The V gene is TRBV12-3 or TRBV12-4, the J gene TRBJ2-3; tentatively, D is TRBD2 (6 bases). The CDR3 is 17 amino acids. The CDR3, as DNA: TGTGCCAGCACCACTGGGTTCGGGGGAAAGAGCACAGATGCGCAGTATTTT. Residues: CASTTGFGGKSTDAQYF.

Regarding this clonotype: The junction differs from germline at one of its ends, possibly a read error. V usage is TRBV9 and J usage is TRBJ2-3; 7 nucleotides line up with TRBD2. Germline assignment: CDR1 SGDLS and CDR2 YYNGEE. CDR3 length equals 16 residues. Here the CDR3 DNA reads TGTGCCAGCAGCGTAGTGGGGGGGATAAGCACAGATACGCGGTATTTT. Its translation is CASSVVGGISTDTRYF. The full variable domain, with the rest looked up from reference TRBV9 and TRBJ2-3, is DSGVTQTPKHLITATGQRVTLRCSPRSGDLSVYWYQQSLDQGLQFLIQYYNGEERAKGNILERFSAQQFPDLHSELNLSSLELGDSALYFCASSVVGGISTDTRYFGPGTRLTVL.

J is TRBJ2-5 and V is TRBV18; TRBD2 is a possible D gene (6 bases). V lost 6 bases and J 4 bases, leaving 15 bases between the germline ends. The CDR3 consists of 14 residues. CDR1 KGHSH and CDR2 LQKENI come from the germline V gene. The CDR3 protein is CASSPRVGRETQYF. The CDR3 DNA is TGTGCCAGCTCGCCCCGGGTCGGGAGAGAGACCCAGTACTTC.

This clonotype was observed many times. V usage is TRBV6-6 and J usage is TRBJ2-3; D not resolved. With 8 bases removed from V and 1 base from J, the gap between germline ends came to 7 bases. Looked up from germline, CDR1 is MNHNY and CDR2 is SVGAGI (reference sequence). CDR3 length equals 12 residues. The CDR3 protein is CASGLGTDTQYF. CDR3 bases: TGTGCCAGCGGCTTGGGCACAGATACGCAGTATTTT.